What follows are 8 T cell receptor beta chains derived from one specimen sequenced in a study of blood T cell repertoires in COVID-19. Profiling relied on immunoSEQ multiplex PCR, and the TCRdb table lists in-frame clones only, not all of them. The data show 130,000 to 150,000 clones, with less than 85% seen just once and roughly 6.5% held by the top ten. Specimen: peripheral blood. Every receptor here comes from a human donor in a cohort sampled during active COVID-19.

The chain couples TRBV4-2 to TRBJ1-2; D not resolved. Germline CDR1 and CDR2: LGHNA and YNFKEQ. The CDR3 consists of 15 residues. Trimming shortened V by 4 bases and J by 0 bases, and 12 bases separated the two germline ends. The CDR3 DNA reads TGTGCCAGCAGCCCTAGGCTTGGAGCTAACTATGGCTACACCTTC. Translated: CASSPRLGANYGYTF.

This chain connects TRBV7-2 to TRBJ2-3; a weak D match, TRBD2 (5 bases). The V gene's germline CDR1 is SGHTA and CDR2 FQGNSA. CDR3 size: 15 residues. The V end was cut by 8 bases, the J end by 5 bases, with 20 bases between. The CDR3 spells CASRAGPLEGDTQYF. The CDR3 DNA reads as TGTGCCAGCCGTGCGGGCCCCCTCGAGGGAGATACGCAGTATTTT.

The chain recombines TRBV5-1 with TRBJ2-7; 9 bases map to TRBD1. This CDR3 spans 14 amino acids. Germline assignment: CDR1 SGHRS and CDR2 YFSETQ. V gave up 0 bases and J gave up 4 bases; unmatched junction bases: 2. DNA for the CDR3: TGCGCCAGCAGCTTGGCGGGACAGGGATACGAGCAGTACTTC. Translated, it gives CASSLAGQGYEQYF. Full variable domain (remainder filled in from reference TRBV5-1 and TRBJ2-7): KAGVTQTPRYLIKTRGQQVTLSCSPISGHRSVSWYQQTPGQGLQFLFEYFSETQRNKGNFPGRFSGRQFSNSRSEMNVSTLELGDSALYLCASSLAGQGYEQYFGPGTRLTVT.

The chain recombines TRBV6-5 with TRBJ1-2; 8 bases align to TRBD1. The CDR3 loop spans 14 amino acids. The germline V gene has CDR1 MNHEY and CDR2 SVGAGI. The J segment lost 3 bases and the V segment lost 5 bases, leaving 5 bases of the junction unmatched. The CDR3 bases are TGTGCCAGCAGTCCTTCGGGACAGGACTATGGCTACACCTTC. Translated: CASSPSGQDYGYTF.

The V and J genes are TRBV6-4 and TRBJ2-7; a weak D match, TRBD2 (5 bases). The CDR3 has 15 residues. Germline-derived CDR1 and CDR2 are MRHNA and SNTAGT. V lost 4 bases and J 0 bases, leaving 13 bases between the germline ends. CDR3 sequence (DNA): TGTGCCAGCAGTGCCGAAAGCGGTAGCTCCTACGAGCAGTACTTC. Residues: CASSAESGSSYEQYF.

The J gene is TRBJ1-1, the V gene TRBV11-2; possible D gene TRBD1, 6 bases. Germline V gives CDR1 SGHAT, CDR2 FQNNGV. The CDR3 contains 13 residues. Trimming cost V 8 bases and J 0 bases, with 10 bases left between them. Here the CDR3 DNA reads TGTGCCAGCGGGGCAGGGGTGAACACTGAAGCTTTCTTT. Residues: CASGAGVNTEAFF.

The chain uses TRBV10-2 and TRBJ1-4; 9 positions match TRBD1. V was pared by 6 bases and J by 8 bases, with 7 bases of the junction left unmatched. The CDR3 extends over 14 amino acids. Germline V lookup: CDR1 WSHSY, CDR2 SAAADI. The CDR3 here is CASRRGQGLEKLFF. The DNA for the CDR3 is TGCGCCAGCAGGAGGGGACAGGGCCTCGAAAAACTGTTTTTT.

J is TRBJ2-4 and V is TRBV4-3; TRBD2 agrees at 12 bases. The V segment lost 0 bases and the J segment 5 bases; nucleotides outside the gene matches: 11. Germline V lookup: CDR1 LGHNA, CDR2 YSLEER. The CDR3 loop spans 19 amino acids. CDR3 nucleotides: TGCGCCAGCAGCCAAGAGCTGGGTCTAGCGGGGGGGAACCAAAACATTCAGTACTTC. It is translated as CASSQELGLAGGNQNIQYF.